This TCR beta chain was found in a study of T cell responses to AZD1222 COVID-19 vaccine. In the case of this clone: Its antigen is still unknown.

Deletions cut 2 bases from V and 6 bases from J, with 11 bases between. From germline, CDR1 is SGHVS and CDR2 FQNEAQ. The CDR3 runs 14 residues. Findings and caveats of the study: Baseline serology detected seropositivity in only five or six AZD1222 recipients.

Produced via immunoSEQ multiplex PCR; TCRdb's table is partial and in-frame only. The data hold some 110,000 clones, with more than 85% observed a single time. The J gene is TRBJ2-1, the V gene TRBV7-8; D is perhaps TRBD1 or TRBD2 (5 bases each). The receptor comes from an adult who received the AZD1222 COVID-19 vaccine. The sample consisted of peripheral blood, taken 28 days after the second AZD1222 dose. The CDR3 reads CASSLLAGSNEQFF. The CDR3 nucleotides read TGTGCCAGCAGCTTACTAGCAGGGAGCAATGAGCAGTTCTTC.